The clone carrying this T cell receptor (beta chain) was detected ten times or more. The data were obtained in a study of T cells after yellow fever vaccination. MiXCR, run by TCRdb on the 5' RACE reads, gives a single entry per CDR3 protein. Seen here are roughly 16,000 distinct CDR3 sequences, approximately 4% observed once, and the top ten hold more than 0.4%. The CDR3 is 15 amino acids. CDR1 is LNHDA, CDR2 SQIVND, per germline (reference sequence). V dropped 2 bases and J dropped 2 bases, with 9 bases sitting between them. Notes on the study in general: Almost all vaccine-responding clonotypes were not detected in the sorted memory subsets at the day 0 time point.

The clonotype comes from a man aged 25-45 years who received the YFV17D yellow fever vaccine. The chain couples TRBV19 to TRBJ2-2, with D unclear. The sample was PBMCs, either bulk or a sorted T-cell subset (CD4+, CD8+, memory, or dextramer-sorted; not recorded which), taken 15 days after the yellow fever booster vaccination. The CDR3 DNA is TGTGCCAGTAGTATACTCGCGGCCAACACCGGGGAGCTGTTTTTT. This encodes CASSILAANTGELFF.